A single sample gave rise to the 11 T cell receptor beta chains below, sequenced in a study of molecular identifiers for immune sequencing clone quantification. In TCRdb, the PCR reads were re-called with MiXCR into one record per CDR3 protein. Altogether under 650,000 distinct CDR3 sequences are present, just under 20% being singletons, with the ten largest covering roughly 0.83%. The sequenced material came from naive CD8+ T cells from blood, with Jurkat cell RNA spiked in. As to subset: FACS-sorted CD8+CD4-CCR7+CD45RA+ naive T cells. These receptors were collected from a human donor in good health. Some libraries in this study had Jurkat cell RNA spiked in.

This clonotype was detected a few times. This sequence joins TRBV28 and TRBJ2-2; 10 bases match TRBD1. This CDR3 region has 17 residues. V gave up 1 base and J gave up 3 bases; unmatched junction bases: 5. Germline V CDR1 and CDR2: MDHEN, SYDVKM. In DNA form, the CDR3 reads TGTGCCAGCAGTTTATTTTCCGGGACAGGGGACACCGGGGAGCTGTTTTTT. Translated: CASSLFSGTGDTGELFF.

This clonotype was seen a handful of times. The chain employs TRBV5-8 and TRBJ1-1; D is unclear. The V and J ends lost 4 bases and 1 base respectively, with 17 bases between them. Looked up from germline, CDR1 is SGHTS and CDR2 is YDEGEE. This CDR3 has 16 amino acids. Here the CDR3 reads CASSPGYGNKNTEAFF. The CDR3 DNA is TGTGCCAGCAGCCCCGGTTACGGGAACAAGAACACTGAAGCTTTCTTT.

There are many counts of this clonotype. The chain uses TRBV20-1 and TRBJ2-3, with TRBD2 matching over 8 bases. The CDR3 is 14 amino acids. Germline assignment: CDR1 DFQATT and CDR2 SNEGSKA (reference sequence). Trimming took 1 base from V and 4 from J; bases not matched to a gene: 4. CDR3 loop: CSARALTSADTQYF. The CDR3 DNA follows: TGCAGTGCTAGAGCCCTGACTAGCGCAGATACGCAGTATTTT.

This clonotype was picked up a small number of times. The chain uses TRBV27 and TRBJ2-7; 9 bases match TRBD1. CDR3 length: 13 amino acids. Per the germline V gene, CDR1 is MNHEY and CDR2 is SMNVEV (reference sequence). V shed 6 bases and J 5 bases; nucleotides not matched to a gene: 5. The DNA for the CDR3 is TGTGCCAGCAGCACAGGGGGCCTGAACGAGCAGTACTTC. Protein: CASSTGGLNEQYF.

The chain uses TRBV18 and TRBJ2-5; the D call may be TRBD1 or TRBD2 (5 bases each). The V gene lost 3 bases and the J gene lost 5 bases, with 25 bases spanning the gap. The germline V gene has CDR1 KGHSH and CDR2 LQKENI. The CDR3 contains 18 residues. CDR3 protein: CASSPQTLRERGKETQYF. Here the CDR3 DNA reads TGTGCCAGCTCACCTCAGACGCTCAGGGAACGGGGTAAGGAGACCCAGTACTTC.

Ten or more counts support this clonotype. The chain has TRBV3-1 and TRBJ1-1; D ambiguous. Germline assignment: CDR1 LGHDT and CDR2 YNNKEL (reference sequence). This CDR3 is built from 15 residues. V was cut by 1 base and J by 2 bases, with 11 bases left in between. The chain's CDR3 is CASSQGKQRNTEAFF. The CDR3 nucleotides read TGTGCCAGCAGCCAAGGAAAACAACGTAACACTGAAGCTTTCTTT.

This clonotype was seen ten or more times. The DNA of the CDR3 is TGTGCCAGCAGTCAGGGACGTTACACTGAAGCTTTCTTT. It translates to CASSQGRYTEAFF. The V call is TRBV6-6, the J call TRBJ1-1; possible D gene TRBD1, 5 bases. The CDR3 totals 13 residues. Germline CDR1 and CDR2: MNHNY and SVGAGI (reference sequence). Trimming removed 5 bases from V and 3 bases from J, with 10 bases in between.

The sample holds many counts of this clonotype. The chain joins TRBV24-1 to TRBJ1-5; D unclear. The V gene's germline CDR1 is KGHDR and CDR2 SFDVKD. V was pared by 5 bases and J by 4 bases, with 8 bases between. The CDR3 runs 13 residues. The CDR3 sequence: CATSGHGNQPQHF. The CDR3 region has the DNA TGTGCCACCAGTGGACACGGAAATCAGCCCCAGCATTTT.

The gene calls are TRBV11-2 and TRBJ1-1, with TRBD1 as a possible D gene (6 bases). V lost 6 bases to trimming and J lost 0 bases, with 14 bases between them. The CDR3 loop spans 15 amino acids. Germline values: CDR1 SGHAT, CDR2 FQNNGV. This chain's CDR3 is CASRRGGPLNTEAFF. The CDR3 DNA reads TGTGCCAGCAGGAGAGGGGGGCCTTTGAACACTGAAGCTTTCTTT.

This chain connects TRBV10-3 to TRBJ1-1; possible D gene TRBD1, 6 bases. V shed 2 bases and J shed 5 bases, with 21 bases lying between them. CDR1 ENHRY and CDR2 SYGVKD come from the germline V gene. CDR3 size: 17 residues. Written as DNA, the CDR3 is TGTGCCATCAGTGAGGGCGGGGGCAGGAGTGATAAGACTGAAGCTTTCTTT. Its translation: CAISEGGGRSDKTEAFF.

This clonotype was detected many times. The chain recombines TRBV12-3 or TRBV12-4 with TRBJ2-3; the D is unclear. Trimming removed 3 bases at V and 1 base at J, with 11 bases between. The CDR3 runs to 15 residues. CDR3 DNA sequence: TGTGCCAGCAGTTTTCTGGATAGGGGCACAGATACGCAGTATTTT. Its translation: CASSFLDRGTDTQYF.